This TCR beta chain was captured by sequencing in a study of chemoradiotherapy in HPV16-positive cancers. Study in general: A couple of HPV16-positive patients' cells yielded candidate HPV-specific clones and common motifs.

Samples were taken several times over chemoradiotherapy. Germline CDR1 is SNHLY and CDR2 is FYNNEI. J lost 2 bases, V lost 4 bases, and 3 bases had no gene match. This CDR3 region has 15 residues. Measured with immunoSEQ multiplex PCR; TCRdb has only the in-frame clones, and not every one. The sample contains some 10,000 clones, around 82% of which appear only once. Study-wide results and limits: Non-HPV-specific T cells did not expand in tumors during treatment, whereas candidate HPV-specific clones and E7-related motifs did. In HPV16-positive patients, HPV-responsive T-cell expansion tracked better recurrence-free survival.

For this clone: Its specificity is not known.

This TCR derives from a human donor with HPV-associated anogenital cancer. This sequence joins TRBV2 and TRBJ2-3, with 10 bases identical to TRBD1. This specimen consisted of blood, obtained from a patient who underwent chemoradiotherapy. DNA for the CDR3: TGTGCCAGCAGTGGGGACAGGGGATACACAGATACGCAGTATTTT. It specifies CASSGDRGYTDTQYF.